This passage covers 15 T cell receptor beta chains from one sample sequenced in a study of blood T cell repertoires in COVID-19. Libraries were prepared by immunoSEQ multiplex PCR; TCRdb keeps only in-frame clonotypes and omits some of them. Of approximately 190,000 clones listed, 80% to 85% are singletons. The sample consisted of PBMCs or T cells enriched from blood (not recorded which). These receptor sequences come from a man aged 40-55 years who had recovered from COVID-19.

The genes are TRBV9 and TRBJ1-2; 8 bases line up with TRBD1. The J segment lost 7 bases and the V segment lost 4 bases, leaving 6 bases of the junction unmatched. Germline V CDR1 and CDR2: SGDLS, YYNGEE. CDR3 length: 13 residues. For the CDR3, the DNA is TGTGCCAGCAGCAGGACAGGGCAGAGTGGCTACACCTTC. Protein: CASSRTGQSGYTF.

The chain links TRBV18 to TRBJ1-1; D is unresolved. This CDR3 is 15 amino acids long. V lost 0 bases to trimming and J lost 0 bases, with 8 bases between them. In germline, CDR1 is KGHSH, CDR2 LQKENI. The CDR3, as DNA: TGTGCCAGCTCACCACCTGGCAGTATGAACACTGAAGCTTTCTTT. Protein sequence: CASSPPGSMNTEAFF.

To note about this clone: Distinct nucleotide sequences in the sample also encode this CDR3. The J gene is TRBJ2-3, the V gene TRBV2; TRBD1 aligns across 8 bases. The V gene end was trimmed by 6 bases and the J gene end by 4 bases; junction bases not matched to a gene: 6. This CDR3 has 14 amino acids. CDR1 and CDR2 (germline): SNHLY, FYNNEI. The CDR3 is CASSDRGSPDTQYF. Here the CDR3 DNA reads TGTGCCAGCAGCGACAGGGGCTCCCCAGATACGCAGTATTTT.

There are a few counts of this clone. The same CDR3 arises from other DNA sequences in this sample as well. The CDR3 spells CASSRQGANTEAFF. For the CDR3, the DNA is TGTGCCAGCAGTCGGCAAGGGGCCAACACTGAAGCTTTCTTT. The chain couples TRBV27 to TRBJ1-1; D perhaps matches TRBD1 (5 bases). V lost 5 bases and J lost 2, with 12 bases in between. The germline V gene encodes CDR1 MNHEY and CDR2 SMNVEV (reference sequence). The CDR3 contains 14 residues.

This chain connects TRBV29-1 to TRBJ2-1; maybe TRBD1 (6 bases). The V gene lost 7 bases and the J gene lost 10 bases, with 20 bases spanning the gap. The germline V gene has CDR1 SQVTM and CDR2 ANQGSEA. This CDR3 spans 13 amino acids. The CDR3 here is CSAELDRPGEQFF. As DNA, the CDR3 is TGCAGCGCGGAACTAGACAGGCCAGGGGAGCAGTTCTTC.

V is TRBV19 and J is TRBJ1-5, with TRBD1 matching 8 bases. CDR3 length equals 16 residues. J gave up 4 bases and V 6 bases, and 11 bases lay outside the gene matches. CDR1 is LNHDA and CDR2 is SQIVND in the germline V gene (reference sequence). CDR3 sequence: CASSGRLDRVNQPQHF. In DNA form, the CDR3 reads TGTGCCAGTAGCGGTCGCCTGGACAGGGTTAATCAGCCCCAGCATTTT.

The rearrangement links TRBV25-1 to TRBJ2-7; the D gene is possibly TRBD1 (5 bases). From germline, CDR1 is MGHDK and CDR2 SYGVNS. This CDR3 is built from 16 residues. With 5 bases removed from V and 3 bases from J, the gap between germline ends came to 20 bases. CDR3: CASSRRAAGSVYEQYF. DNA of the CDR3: TGTGCCAGCAGTAGACGGGCGGCAGGGTCGGTCTACGAGCAGTACTTC.

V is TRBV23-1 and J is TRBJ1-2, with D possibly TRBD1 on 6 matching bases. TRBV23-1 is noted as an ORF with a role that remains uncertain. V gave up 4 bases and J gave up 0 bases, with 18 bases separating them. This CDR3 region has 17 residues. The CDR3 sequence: CASSPTAGQISNYGYTF. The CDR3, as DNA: TGCGCCAGCAGTCCAACAGCGGGACAAATCTCTAACTATGGCTACACCTTC.

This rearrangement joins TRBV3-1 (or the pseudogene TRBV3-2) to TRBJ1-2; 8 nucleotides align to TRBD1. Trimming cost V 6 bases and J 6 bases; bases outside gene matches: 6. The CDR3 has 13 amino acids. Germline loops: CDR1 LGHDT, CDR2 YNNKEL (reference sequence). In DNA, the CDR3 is TGTGCCAGCAGTTCCGGGACAGGCAATGGCTACACCTTC. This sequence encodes CASSSGTGNGYTF.

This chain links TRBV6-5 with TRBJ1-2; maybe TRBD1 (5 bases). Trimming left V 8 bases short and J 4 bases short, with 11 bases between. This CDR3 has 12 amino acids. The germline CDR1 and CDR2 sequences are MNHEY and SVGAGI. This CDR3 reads CASSQGTYGYTF. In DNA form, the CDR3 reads TGTGCCAGCTCCCAGGGAACCTATGGCTACACCTTC.

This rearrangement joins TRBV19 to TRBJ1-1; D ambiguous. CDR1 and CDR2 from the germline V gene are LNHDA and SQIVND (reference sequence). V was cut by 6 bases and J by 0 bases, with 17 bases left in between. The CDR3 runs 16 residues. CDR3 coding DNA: TGTGCCAGTAGGCACCGGGGATTCGGGCTGAACACTGAAGCTTTCTTT. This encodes CASRHRGFGLNTEAFF.

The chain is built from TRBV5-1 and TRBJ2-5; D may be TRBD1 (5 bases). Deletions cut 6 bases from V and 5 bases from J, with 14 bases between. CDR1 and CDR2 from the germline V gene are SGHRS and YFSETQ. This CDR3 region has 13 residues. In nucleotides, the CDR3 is TGCGCCAGCACCCAGTTACGACAGGAGACCCAGTACTTC. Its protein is CASTQLRQETQYF.

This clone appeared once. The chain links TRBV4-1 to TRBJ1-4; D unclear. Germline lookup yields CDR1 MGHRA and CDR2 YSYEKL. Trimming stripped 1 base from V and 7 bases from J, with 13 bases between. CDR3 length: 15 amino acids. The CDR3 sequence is CASSQVHQRGEKLFF. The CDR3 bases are TGCGCCAGCAGCCAAGTGCATCAACGGGGTGAAAAACTGTTTTTT.

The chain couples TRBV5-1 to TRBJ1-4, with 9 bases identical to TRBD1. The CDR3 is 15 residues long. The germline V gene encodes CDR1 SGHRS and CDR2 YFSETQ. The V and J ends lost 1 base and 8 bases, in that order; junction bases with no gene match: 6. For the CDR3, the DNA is TGCGCCAGCAGCTTGTGGGGACAGGGACCAGAAAAACTGTTTTTT. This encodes CASSLWGQGPEKLFF.

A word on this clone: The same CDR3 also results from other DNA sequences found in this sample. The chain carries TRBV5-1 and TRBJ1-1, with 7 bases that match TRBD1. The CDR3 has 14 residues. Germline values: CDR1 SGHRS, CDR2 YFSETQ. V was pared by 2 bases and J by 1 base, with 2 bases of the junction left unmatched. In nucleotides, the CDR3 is TGCGCCAGCAGCTTACGACAGGGGAACACTGAAGCTTTCTTT. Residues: CASSLRQGNTEAFF.